Listed below are T cell receptor beta chains from one sample, sequenced in a study of long-term antiretroviral therapy in people with HIV. Assay used: immunoSEQ multiplex PCR; TCRdb lists only in-frame clones, some missing. The table records around 37,000 clones, roughly 85% of them present only once. Material: unsorted PBMCs, obtained approximately 3.3 years after starting antiretroviral therapy. The receptors stem from a man between 18 and 35 years old with HIV. CDR3s include the opening cysteine and the closing phenylalanine or tryptophan. The order of the fields is V gene, J gene, clone size, D gene, CDR3 DNA, CDR3 protein. A D gene is named only where the DNA matches it firmly. Clone size appears in some rows only: once, few, many, or a class for an expanded clone.

TRBV9	TRBJ1-5	few	.	TGTGCCAGCAGCGTAGTAGGGGGGGACCAGCCCCAGCATTTT	CASSVVGGDQPQHF
TRBV19	TRBJ1-5	.	TRBD1	TGTGCCAGTAGTACGCCGGACAGGGGTAGCAATCAGCCCCAGCATTTT	CASSTPDRGSNQPQHF
TRBV4-3	TRBJ2-1	.	TRBD2	TGCGCCAGCAGCCAAGATGCGACTAGCGGGAGGATTGAGCAGTTCTTC	CASSQDATSGRIEQFF
TRBV10-3	TRBJ2-7	.	.	TGTGCCATCAGTGGCGGCGTATCCTACGAGCAGTACTTC	CAISGGVSYEQYF
TRBV7-9	TRBJ1-2	.	.	TGTGCCAGCAGCCCATTAACAGGGTTCTACACCTTC	CASSPLTGFYTF
TRBV27	TRBJ2-7	.	TRBD1	TGTGCCAGCAGCCCGGACAGGGGATACGAGCAGTACTTC	CASSPDRGYEQYF
TRBV4-1	TRBJ2-1	.	.	TGCGCCAGCAGCCAAGATAAGCGAAATGAGCAGTTCTTC	CASSQDKRNEQFF
TRBV5-6	TRBJ1-2	.	.	TGTGCCAGCAGTTCGGACACGGCGGGAGGCTACACCTTC	CASSSDTAGGYTF
TRBV19	TRBJ1-1	.	.	TGTGCCAGTAGTATAGAACGGAGAGAGAACACTGAAGCTTTCTTT	CASSIERRENTEAFF
TRBV19	TRBJ1-2	.	.	TGTGCCAGTAGTATAAGTCCTGGTGGCTACACCTTC	CASSISPGGYTF
TRBV6-6	TRBJ2-5	.	.	TGTGCCAGCAGTTACGCGGCCCCCCGGGAAGAGACCCAGTACTTC	CASSYAAPREETQYF
TRBV7-2	TRBJ1-2	once	.	TGTGCCAGCAGCCCAGCGGGGTATGGCTACACCTTC	CASSPAGYGYTF
TRBV6-4	TRBJ2-1	.	.	TGTGCCAGCAGTGACGATAGTTCCTCCTACAATGAGCAGTTCTTC	CASSDDSSSYNEQFF
TRBV13	TRBJ2-7	.	.	TGTGCCAGCAGCTCCCGGGACCTGAGCCTCTACGAGCAGTACTTC	CASSSRDLSLYEQYF
TRBV6-1	TRBJ1-5	.	.	TGTGCCAGCAGCTACAGGGCGGGCAATCAGCCCCAGCATTTT	CASSYRAGNQPQHF
TRBV7-9	TRBJ1-2	few	TRBD1	TGTGCCAGCAGCTTAGTGGGACAGACCTATGGCTACACCTTC	CASSLVGQTYGYTF
TRBV4-2	TRBJ1-5	few	.	TGTGCCAGCAGCCAAGATAATCAGCCCCAGCATTTT	CASSQDNQPQHF
TRBV11-3	TRBJ2-1	.	.	TGTGCCAGCAGCTCCGACCCAGGAGGCTACAATGAGCAGTTCTTC	CASSSDPGGYNEQFF
TRBV5-8	TRBJ1-1	once	.	TGTGCCAGCAGCCCCTTCCGGTCTCCGAACACTGAAGCTTTCTTT	CASSPFRSPNTEAFF
TRBV6-1	TRBJ2-7	.	TRBD2	TGTGCCAGCAGTGGGCTAGCGGGGGGGACAGGGCAGTACTTC	CASSGLAGGTGQYF
TRBV2	TRBJ1-2	.	.	TGTGCCAGCAAGTCTTATCAGGGGCCGGGGGGCTACACCTTC	CASKSYQGPGGYTF
TRBV27	TRBJ2-3	.	.	TGTGCCAGCTCGAGCTATCAACAATCCACAGATACGCAGTATTTT	CASSSYQQSTDTQYF
TRBV14	TRBJ1-1	.	.	TGTGCCAGCAGCCAAGGAGCATGGAGGGAGAACACTGAAGCTTTCTTT	CASSQGAWRENTEAFF
TRBV6-5	TRBJ2-7	once	TRBD1	TGTGCCAGCAGCCGCCCGACAGGGGGCGAGCAGTACTTC	CASSRPTGGEQYF
TRBV4-1	TRBJ1-5	.	.	TGCGCCAGCAGCCAAGAGGGAACAGACAATCAGCCCCAGCATTTT	CASSQEGTDNQPQHF
TRBV27	TRBJ2-7	.	TRBD1	TGTGCCAGCAGTACCCGGGACAGGGGTATGTACGAGCAGTACTTC	CASSTRDRGMYEQYF
TRBV28	TRBJ1-5	.	TRBD1	TGTGCCAGCAGTTTTCCCGTTGTGGGAGGAGGGACAGGGGGCTTTTATAGCAATCAGCCCCAGCATTTT	CASSFPVVGGGTGGFYSNQPQHF
TRBV5-1	TRBJ1-1	.	TRBD1	TGCGCCAGCAGCCTCAGGGGGCAGAACACTGAAGCTTTCTTT	CASSLRGQNTEAFF
TRBV7-9	TRBJ2-1	.	TRBD2	TGTGCCAGCAGCCCTGGGACTAAATACAATGAGCAGTTCTTC	CASSPGTKYNEQFF